Below are 9 T cell receptor beta chains sequenced from a single sample in a study of CD8 T cells in acute hepatitis C reinfection. As for time point: naive CD8 control sorted from an acute-time-point sample. Here immunoSEQ multiplex PCR was the method, and the copy in TCRdb shows in-frame clones only, minus some. The sample contains over 30,000 clones, 70% to 90% of which appear only once. The sequencing sample was made of naive CD8+ T cells from PBMCs. The receptors here all came from a young woman who spontaneously cleared hepatitis C infection.

V gene TRBV19 combines with J gene TRBJ1-2, with 7 bases lining up with TRBD1. Germline values: CDR1 LNHDA, CDR2 SQIVND (reference sequence). This CDR3 comprises 16 residues. Germline trimming cut 7 bases from V and 7 bases from J; bases unmatched to any gene: 18. This CDR3 is CASTPSPWTGLSGYTF. CDR3 DNA sequence: TGTGCCAGTACCCCAAGTCCGTGGACAGGACTTTCTGGCTACACCTTC.

The chain recombines TRBV19 with TRBJ1-2; weak D call: TRBD1 (6 bases). Trimming stripped 8 bases from V and 6 bases from J, with 10 bases between. CDR1 and CDR2 from the germline V gene are LNHDA and SQIVND (reference sequence). CDR3 length: 11 residues. CDR3 in amino acids: CASETGNGYTF. CDR3 DNA sequence: TGTGCCAGTGAAACAGGGAATGGCTACACCTTC.

This clone was observed a handful of times. The chain carries TRBV27 and TRBJ1-1, with D perhaps matching TRBD1 (6 bases). Per germline, CDR1 MNHEY and CDR2 SMNVEV (reference sequence). This CDR3 region has 14 residues. V was pared by 6 bases and J by 4 bases, with 15 bases between. CDR3 bases: TGTGCCAGCAGCTCGGGGGGCGCGGGCACTGAAGCTTTCTTT. This translates into CASSSGGAGTEAFF.

The sample holds one count of this clone. This chain links TRBV6-5 with TRBJ2-7; D remains ambiguous. Germline V gene lookup returns CDR1 MNHEY and CDR2 SVGAGI. The CDR3 loop spans 11 amino acids. V was trimmed by 0 bases and J by 5 bases, leaving 2 bases between them. CDR3 DNA: TGTGCCAGCAGTTACTCGGACGAGCAGTACTTC. This sequence encodes CASSYSDEQYF.

This chain links TRBV6-5 with TRBJ1-3; D remains unclear. Trimming cost V 5 bases and J 0 bases, with 8 bases left between them. The CDR3 sequence is 14 residues long. Germline values: CDR1 MNHEY, CDR2 SVGAGI. The CDR3 loop is CASSRALSGNTIYF. The CDR3 nucleotides are TGTGCCAGCAGTCGGGCCCTCTCTGGAAACACCATATATTTT.

The chain uses TRBV2 and TRBJ1-5, with D tentatively TRBD1 (5 bases). V shed 3 bases and J shed 0 bases, with 12 bases lying between them. The CDR3 covers 16 residues. Germline V gives CDR1 SNHLY, CDR2 FYNNEI. CDR3 coding DNA: TGTGCCAGCAGTGATTTGACAGACTATAGCAATCAGCCCCAGCATTTT. This translates into CASSDLTDYSNQPQHF.

V and J are TRBV14 and TRBJ2-1, with TRBD2 as a possible D gene (5 bases). Trimming removed 6 bases from V and 12 bases from J, with 15 bases in between. The CDR3 loop spans 12 amino acids. The germline CDR1 and CDR2 sequences are SGHDN and FVKESK. DNA of the CDR3: TGTGCCAGCAGTCCCTTCGGGGTTGGGCAGTTCTTC. Amino acid sequence: CASSPFGVGQFF.

V is TRBV9 and J is TRBJ2-7; D may be TRBD2 (6 bases). The germline CDR1 and CDR2 sequences are SGDLS and YYNGEE. Deletions cut 4 bases from V and 0 bases from J, with 14 bases between. The CDR3 covers 15 residues. CDR3 nucleotides: TGTGCCAGCAGCCCCGGAGGGGCAGGCTCCTACGAGCAGTACTTC. Protein: CASSPGGAGSYEQYF.

The V gene is TRBV7-9, the J gene TRBJ2-3, with unresolved D. Trimming removed 2 bases from V and 0 bases from J, with 6 bases in between. The CDR3 is 14 amino acids. The germline V gene has CDR1 SEHNR and CDR2 FQNEAQ (reference sequence). In DNA form, the CDR3 reads TGTGCCAGCAGCTTACAGTATAGCACAGATACGCAGTATTTT. This encodes CASSLQYSTDTQYF.